This T cell receptor (beta chain) was sequenced in a study of blood T cells in healthy people across ages. At least ten counts were recorded for this clonotype. What it binds is unknown. V lost 5 bases and J 0 bases, leaving 5 bases between the germline ends. The germline V gene has CDR1 MNHEY and CDR2 SVGAGI. This CDR3 is 12 amino acids long. Total RNA extraction produced at least 5.5 micrograms (per sample) for the study. Notes on the study in general: As age increased, TCR beta diversity per million T cells fell in a roughly linear fashion. It was found that TCR beta diversity correlated strongly with the percentage of naive T cells.

Then a second PCR, running roughly 7 to 11 cycles, was carried out with a sample-barcoded 5' primer and a J-beta primer mix. A 12-random-nucleotide template-switch adaptor tagged each cDNA molecule. From the 5' RACE reads, TCRdb called clonotypes with MiXCR, one entry per CDR3 protein. The sample contains around 2 million distinct CDR3 sequences, about 39% of which appear only once. The chain is built from TRBV6-5 and TRBJ2-7; D is ambiguous. Sequencing was carried out using blood. This TCR derives from a human donor in good health. The chain's CDR3 is CASSIGSYEQYF. The CDR3 coding sequence is TGTGCCAGCAGTATCGGCTCCTACGAGCAGTACTTC.